This TCR beta chain is drawn from a study of shared clonotypes between healthy human individuals (dated by TCRdb to the early 2020s). In terms of the full investigation: Three men and two women, aged 18 to 49 years, made up the cohort. Per donor, three plates each were used for CD4 naive and CD4 memory, two for CD8 naive, and one for CD8 memory. Blood TCR repertoires of five healthy adults were deeply sequenced to estimate repertoire size and the extent of clonotype sharing between individuals. To increase sequencing depth and limit assay-specific biases, different laboratories used diverse techniques to prepare libraries and sequence TCR repertoires. Each donor's leukapheresis produced roughly between roughly 0.85 and 9.5 billion PBMCs. General findings and caveats noted by the study authors: Sampling was restricted to blood, and TCR repertoires in tissue are likely to differ from TCR repertoires in blood. Across a few donors, about 5.2% of naive CD4, roughly 3.4% of naive CD8, about 2% of memory CD4, and around 0.4% of memory CD8 clonotypes were shared. Naive subsets generally had larger estimated clonotype richness than memory subsets. Pairwise subsampling led to the expectation that sequencing depth would affect the degree of clonotype sharing among donors. Higher generation probabilities were observed for clonotypes shared by all four sorted-subset donors than for non-shared clonotypes. Because the study included a small number of donors, the genetic and exposure-history diversity represented was limited. Rarefaction of sorted-subset datasets indicated incomplete sequencing despite the large sequencing depth.

V sheds 6 bases and J sheds 1 base, leaving 6 bases between their ends. Counted from cysteine to phenylalanine, this CDR3 has 12 amino acids. Solely the CDR3 DNA is kept, with 36 bases framed from the first base. From the germline V gene, CDR1 is MGHDK and CDR2 is SYGVNS. Healthy HIV-negative adults with no recently reported acute infections or vaccinations were included as donors. Every donor was a Caucasian adult living in Nashville, Tennessee, USA. CD4+ T cells were enriched by magnetic negative selection, after which naive cells were positively selected on CD45RA and the negative fraction was taken as the memory subset. Blood was collected by leukapheresis, and PBMCs were isolated by Ficoll-Histopaque density gradient centrifugation and then cryopreserved in liquid nitrogen vapor phase. Analytical flow cytometry was used to check the purity and quantity of each magnetically sorted T cell population. Each sorted fraction had its genomic DNA isolated and then quantified by UV absorbance on a Nanodrop 2000c.

TCR CDR3 regions were amplified from genomic DNA by multiplex PCR using the deep immunoSEQ assay. For each cell subset, the extracted genomic DNA was distributed evenly across all wells of several immunoSEQ 96-well plates, and each plate served as one replicate. For sorted subsets, roughly 200 ng of genomic DNA, equivalent to 30,000 or so T cell genomes, went into each replicate PCR. The purified libraries were quantified using a Qubit 3.0 fluorometer, sized with a Bioanalyzer 2100, and then quantified again using the KAPA Library Quantification kit. Each immunoSEQ 96-well plate was sequenced on its own single-read 150-cycle Illumina NextSeq 550 flow cell. In the original analysis: Because only junctional sequences without quality scores were contained in the immunoSEQ output, filtering matching that applied to full-length reads could not be performed. To assign V/J genes and CDR3, sequences were annotated against IMGT germline references using PyIR, a Python wrapper for IgBLAST v1.9. Reads were removed for weak V/J assignments (E-value above 1e-6), missing CDR3, stop codons, out-of-frame junctions, or ambiguous translated residues. A V3J clonotype was defined by an identical inferred V gene, J gene, and CDR3 amino acid sequence. Percentage overlap between repertoires was calculated by dividing the number of shared unique clonotypes by the size of the smaller repertoire. RTK rarefaction, the Chao1 estimator, and Recon v2.1 estimates of unobserved clonotypes were used to assess repertoire richness. Generation probabilities were computed with OLGA for all TCRbeta clonotypes obtained by the gDNA method from a handful of donors. TCRdb holds this immuneACCESS table with in-frame rearrangements only. Some clones are missing; in checked studies, unresolved V genes explain under half, and the rest has no known cause. V and J calls and clone size come straight from that table; D and trimming were deduced from the DNA. This sample comprises 1.4 million or so clones, roughly 98.5% of them detected only once. The top ten clonotypes cover about 0.34% of the sample.

This clone showed up just once. This clone's antigen is unknown. No clone much larger than this one lies a single base away; base qualities are absent. Recombination joined TRBV25-1 with TRBJ2-5; a confident D gene designation cannot be given. This receptor was identified in a man aged 30 to 45 in good health. Sequencing was performed on naive CD4+ T cells sorted from blood. This specimen's cell subset or site label, per the study, means: CD45RA+ positively selected. Read as DNA, the sequence is TGTGCCAGCAGGAGGACCCAAGAGACCCAGTACTTC. Its amino acids are CASRRTQETQYF.